These T cell receptor beta chains were read from a single sample in a study of T cells after posttransplantation cyclophosphamide. The method was immunoSEQ multiplex PCR; TCRdb's version includes in-frame clones alone and lacks a portion of them. Altogether over 25,000 clones were found in the sample, and no singletons occur. Sequencing used PBMCs. These receptors all come from a woman aged 60-75 years in good health, CMV-negative, and a related stem cell transplant donor. Each CDR3 is given with its conserved first and last residue. D genes are given only for firm matches. Rows give clone size only sometimes, using once, few, many, or a class for an expanded clone.

CDR3 length: 17
D gene: NA
J gene: TRBJ2-7
clone size: many
V gene: TRBV4-1
CDR3 protein: CASGNDRGSPGRSEQYF
CDR3 DNA: TGCGCCAGCGGAAACGATAGGGGGAGTCCCGGGAGGAGCGAGCAGTACTTC

CDR3 length: 15
D gene: NA
J gene: TRBJ2-3
clone size: many
V gene: TRBV5-1
CDR3 protein: CASSLFVQATDTQYF
CDR3 DNA: TGCGCCAGCAGCTTGTTTGTTCAGGCCACAGATACGCAGTATTTT

CDR3 length: 14
D gene: NA
J gene: TRBJ2-2
clone size: many
V gene: TRBV6-5
CDR3 protein: CASTLQGNTGELFF
CDR3 DNA: TGTGCCAGCACCCTACAGGGGAACACCGGGGAGCTGTTTTTT

CDR3 length: 12
D gene: NA
J gene: TRBJ1-2
clone size: few
V gene: TRBV30
CDR3 protein: CAWTAGNYGYTF
CDR3 DNA: TGTGCCTGGACTGCAGGGAACTATGGCTACACCTTC

CDR3 length: 15
D gene: NA
J gene: TRBJ2-1
clone size: many
V gene: TRBV7-6
CDR3 protein: CASSRYPSSYNEQFF
CDR3 DNA: TGTGCCAGCAGCCGCTATCCGAGCTCCTACAATGAGCAGTTCTTC

CDR3 length: 15
D gene: TRBD1
J gene: TRBJ2-1
clone size: many
V gene: TRBV7-3
CDR3 protein: CASTKSGGSYNEQFF
CDR3 DNA: TGTGCCAGCACGAAGTCAGGGGGCAGCTACAATGAGCAGTTCTTC

CDR3 length: 15
D gene: NA
J gene: TRBJ2-6
clone size: many
V gene: TRBV27
CDR3 protein: CASSSKGSGANVLTF
CDR3 DNA: TGTGCCAGCAGCTCGAAGGGTTCCGGGGCCAACGTCCTGACTTTC

CDR3 length: 14
D gene: TRBD1
J gene: TRBJ1-1
clone size: many
V gene: TRBV12-3/TRBV12-4
CDR3 protein: CASSLQGASTEAFF
CDR3 DNA: TGTGCCAGCAGTTTGCAGGGGGCAAGTACTGAAGCTTTCTTT

CDR3 length: 15
D gene: TRBD1
J gene: TRBJ1-1
clone size: many
V gene: TRBV6-5
CDR3 protein: CASSYSRQGAAEAFF
CDR3 DNA: TGTGCCAGCAGTTACTCCAGACAGGGGGCGGCTGAAGCTTTCTTT

CDR3 length: 14
D gene: NA
J gene: TRBJ1-3
clone size: many
V gene: TRBV28
CDR3 protein: CASKLGGSGNTIYF
CDR3 DNA: TGTGCCAGCAAATTGGGGGGCTCTGGAAACACCATATATTTT

CDR3 length: 14
D gene: TRBD1
J gene: TRBJ1-1
clone size: many
V gene: TRBV12-3/TRBV12-4
CDR3 protein: CASSLTGTNTEAFF
CDR3 DNA: TGTGCCAGCAGCTTGACAGGGACGAACACTGAAGCTTTCTTT

CDR3 length: 16
D gene: NA
J gene: TRBJ2-5
clone size: few
V gene: TRBV7-8
CDR3 protein: CASCRTSLAGGETQYF
CDR3 DNA: TGTGCCAGCTGTCGGACTAGCCTAGCAGGGGGAGAGACCCAGTACTTC

CDR3 length: 13
D gene: NA
J gene: TRBJ1-1
clone size: many
V gene: TRBV28
CDR3 protein: CASSDRVNTEAFF
CDR3 DNA: TGTGCCAGCAGTGACAGAGTTAACACTGAAGCTTTCTTT

CDR3 length: 20
D gene: TRBD2
J gene: TRBJ2-1
clone size: many
V gene: TRBV27
CDR3 protein: CASSSPGRARTSWPYNEQFF
CDR3 DNA: TGTGCCAGCAGTTCCCCGGGGAGGGCGAGGACTAGCTGGCCCTACAATGAGCAGTTCTTC

CDR3 length: 15
D gene: NA
J gene: TRBJ1-2
clone size: many
V gene: TRBV28
CDR3 protein: CASSGGHGANYGYTF
CDR3 DNA: TGTGCCAGCAGTGGGGGACACGGCGCTAACTATGGCTACACCTTC

CDR3 length: 15
D gene: NA
J gene: TRBJ2-7
clone size: many
V gene: TRBV5-1
CDR3 protein: CASTQGDGYSYEQYF
CDR3 DNA: TGCGCCAGCACCCAGGGAGATGGATACTCCTACGAGCAGTACTTC

CDR3 length: 12
D gene: NA
J gene: TRBJ1-1
clone size: many
V gene: TRBV28
CDR3 protein: CASSQEDTEAFF
CDR3 DNA: TGTGCCAGCAGCCAAGAGGACACTGAAGCTTTCTTT

CDR3 length: 16
D gene: TRBD1
J gene: TRBJ1-2
clone size: many
V gene: TRBV19
CDR3 protein: CASSRGGTETNYGYTF
CDR3 DNA: TGTGCCAGTAGTAGAGGCGGGACAGAGACTAACTATGGCTACACCTTC

CDR3 length: 13
D gene: NA
J gene: TRBJ1-2
clone size: few
V gene: TRBV5-1
CDR3 protein: CASRRGEADGYTF
CDR3 DNA: TGCGCCAGCAGGCGGGGTGAGGCCGATGGCTACACCTTC

CDR3 length: 13
D gene: NA
J gene: TRBJ2-7
clone size: NA
V gene: TRBV12-3/TRBV12-4
CDR3 protein: CASSLRLFYEQYF
CDR3 DNA: TGTGCCAGCAGTTTAAGGCTTTTCTACGAGCAGTACTTC

CDR3 length: 15
D gene: TRBD2
J gene: TRBJ2-1
clone size: many
V gene: TRBV19
CDR3 protein: CASRQTSVGWDEQFF
CDR3 DNA: TGTGCCAGTAGGCAGACTAGCGTAGGCTGGGATGAGCAGTTCTTC

CDR3 length: 18
D gene: NA
J gene: TRBJ1-3
clone size: many
V gene: TRBV6-1
CDR3 protein: CASSEAQARAASGNTIYF
CDR3 DNA: TGTGCCAGCAGTGAAGCTCAGGCCAGAGCTGCCTCTGGAAACACCATATATTTT

CDR3 length: 14
D gene: NA
J gene: TRBJ1-1
clone size: NA
V gene: TRBV28
CDR3 protein: CASSPPGINTEAFF
CDR3 DNA: TGTGCCAGCAGTCCCCCGGGGATCAACACTGAAGCTTTCTTT

CDR3 length: 14
D gene: TRBD2
J gene: TRBJ2-5
clone size: many
V gene: TRBV12-3/TRBV12-4
CDR3 protein: CASSPVLAGVTQYF
CDR3 DNA: TGTGCCAGCAGCCCCGTACTAGCGGGAGTGACCCAGTACTTC

CDR3 length: 15
D gene: NA
J gene: TRBJ2-3
clone size: NA
V gene: TRBV7-3
CDR3 protein: CASSLGGERTDTQYF
CDR3 DNA: TGTGCCAGCAGCCTCGGAGGGGAAAGAACAGATACGCAGTATTTT

CDR3 length: 14
D gene: NA
J gene: TRBJ1-1
clone size: many
V gene: TRBV27
CDR3 protein: CASSFIQGRTEAFF
CDR3 DNA: TGTGCCAGCAGTTTCATTCAGGGGCGCACTGAAGCTTTCTTT

CDR3 length: 13
D gene: TRBD1
J gene: TRBJ2-3
clone size: NA
V gene: TRBV27
CDR3 protein: CASSFYRGEAQYF
CDR3 DNA: TGTGCCAGCAGTTTTTACAGGGGAGAGGCGCAGTATTTT

CDR3 length: 15
D gene: TRBD2
J gene: TRBJ2-1
clone size: many
V gene: TRBV28
CDR3 protein: CASSQAGPSYNEQFF
CDR3 DNA: TGTGCCAGTTCCCAAGCGGGACCTTCCTACAATGAGCAGTTCTTC

CDR3 length: 14
D gene: NA
J gene: TRBJ1-1
clone size: NA
V gene: TRBV2
CDR3 protein: CAGTVIGGNTEAFF
CDR3 DNA: TGTGCCGGCACTGTTATAGGGGGGAACACTGAAGCTTTCTTT

CDR3 length: 14
D gene: NA
J gene: TRBJ2-7
clone size: many
V gene: TRBV2
CDR3 protein: CASSLGRDSYEQYF
CDR3 DNA: TGTGCCAGCTCCTTGGGCAGGGACTCCTACGAGCAGTACTTC

CDR3 length: 16
D gene: NA
J gene: TRBJ1-1
clone size: many
V gene: TRBV18
CDR3 protein: CASSKGQFNKETEAFF
CDR3 DNA: TGTGCCAGCTCAAAAGGACAGTTCAACAAGGAGACTGAAGCTTTCTTT

CDR3 length: 14
D gene: TRBD1
J gene: TRBJ1-1
clone size: NA
V gene: TRBV29-1
CDR3 protein: CSVRDRVRATEAFF
CDR3 DNA: TGCAGCGTTCGGGACAGGGTTCGGGCCACTGAAGCTTTCTTT

CDR3 length: 15
D gene: TRBD1
J gene: TRBJ1-5
clone size: many
V gene: TRBV6-1
CDR3 protein: CASSAGTGSSQPQHF
CDR3 DNA: TGTGCCAGCAGTGCCGGGACAGGGTCTAGTCAGCCCCAGCATTTT

CDR3 length: 13
D gene: NA
J gene: TRBJ1-6
clone size: many
V gene: TRBV6-1
CDR3 protein: CASSQGLDSPLHF
CDR3 DNA: TGTGCCAGCAGTCAGGGGTTGGATTCACCCCTCCACTTT

CDR3 length: 18
D gene: TRBD2
J gene: TRBJ2-7
clone size: few
V gene: TRBV6-1
CDR3 protein: CASSQGLGTSGKKYEQYF
CDR3 DNA: TGTGCCAGCAGTCAAGGTCTTGGGACTAGCGGGAAGAAGTACGAGCAGTACTTC

CDR3 length: 12
D gene: TRBD1
J gene: TRBJ2-2
clone size: many
V gene: TRBV28
CDR3 protein: CASSPGGGELFF
CDR3 DNA: TGTGCCAGCAGTCCAGGGGGTGGGGAGCTGTTTTTT

CDR3 length: 18
D gene: NA
J gene: TRBJ1-2
clone size: few
V gene: TRBV2
CDR3 protein: CATGSSTSGLFGNYGYTF
CDR3 DNA: TGTGCCACAGGGTCGTCAACCTCGGGACTTTTCGGTAACTATGGCTACACCTTC

CDR3 length: 15
D gene: TRBD1
J gene: TRBJ2-3
clone size: many
V gene: TRBV6-5
CDR3 protein: CASRYRDRGPHTQYF
CDR3 DNA: TGTGCCAGCAGATACCGGGACAGGGGGCCCCATACGCAGTATTTT

CDR3 length: 14
D gene: TRBD1
J gene: TRBJ1-2
clone size: NA
V gene: TRBV18
CDR3 protein: CASSSGQINYGYTF
CDR3 DNA: TGTGCCAGCTCATCGGGACAGATTAACTATGGCTACACCTTC

CDR3 length: 13
D gene: TRBD1
J gene: TRBJ2-1
clone size: NA
V gene: TRBV6-6
CDR3 protein: CASSRQGYNEQFF
CDR3 DNA: TGTGCCAGCAGCAGACAGGGCTACAATGAGCAGTTCTTC

CDR3 length: 13
D gene: NA
J gene: TRBJ1-2
clone size: many
V gene: TRBV28
CDR3 protein: CASSFEAGRGYTF
CDR3 DNA: TGTGCCAGCAGTTTCGAGGCAGGGCGTGGCTACACCTTC

CDR3 length: 13
D gene: NA
J gene: TRBJ1-1
clone size: many
V gene: TRBV12-3/TRBV12-4
CDR3 protein: CASRAGMNTEAFF
CDR3 DNA: TGTGCCAGCCGGGCGGGAATGAACACTGAAGCTTTCTTT

CDR3 length: 14
D gene: NA
J gene: TRBJ2-1
clone size: many
V gene: TRBV4-1
CDR3 protein: CASSQGSTGNEQFF
CDR3 DNA: TGCGCCAGCAGCCAAGGGTCTACAGGGAATGAGCAGTTCTTC

CDR3 length: 15
D gene: NA
J gene: TRBJ1-6
clone size: many
V gene: TRBV2
CDR3 protein: CASSEGTVAHSPLHF
CDR3 DNA: TGTGCCAGCAGTGAAGGGACAGTTGCGCACTCACCCCTCCACTTT

CDR3 length: 15
D gene: TRBD1
J gene: TRBJ1-1
clone size: many
V gene: TRBV6-5
CDR3 protein: CASSYGTGGRTEAFF
CDR3 DNA: TGTGCCAGCAGTTATGGGACAGGGGGCCGAACTGAAGCTTTCTTT

CDR3 length: 16
D gene: TRBD2
J gene: TRBJ2-1
clone size: many
V gene: TRBV30
CDR3 protein: CAWSVLRGLAGGKQFF
CDR3 DNA: TGTGCCTGGAGTGTATTAAGGGGATTAGCGGGGGGTAAGCAGTTCTTC

CDR3 length: 18
D gene: TRBD2
J gene: TRBJ2-2
clone size: NA
V gene: TRBV5-1
CDR3 protein: CASSSPPGLAGGTGELFF
CDR3 DNA: TGCGCCAGCAGCTCACCTCCGGGACTAGCGGGGGGCACCGGGGAGCTGTTTTTT

CDR3 length: 13
D gene: NA
J gene: TRBJ2-1
clone size: many
V gene: TRBV30
CDR3 protein: CAWRAARGNEQFF
CDR3 DNA: TGTGCCTGGAGGGCCGCCCGGGGTAATGAGCAGTTCTTC

CDR3 length: 16
D gene: NA
J gene: TRBJ2-3
clone size: few
V gene: TRBV5-5
CDR3 protein: CASSLGSGFSTDTQYF
CDR3 DNA: TGTGCCAGCAGCTTGGGGTCCGGGTTTAGCACAGATACGCAGTATTTT

CDR3 length: 13
D gene: NA
J gene: TRBJ1-1
clone size: many
V gene: TRBV19
CDR3 protein: CAVMGRSNTEAFF
CDR3 DNA: TGTGCCGTAATGGGCAGGTCAAACACTGAAGCTTTCTTT

CDR3 length: 13
D gene: TRBD1
J gene: TRBJ1-1
clone size: many
V gene: TRBV7-2
CDR3 protein: CASSFGTDVAAFF
CDR3 DNA: TGTGCCAGCAGCTTTGGGACAGACGTTGCTGCTTTCTTT

CDR3 length: 14
D gene: TRBD1
J gene: TRBJ1-1
clone size: many
V gene: TRBV4-2
CDR3 protein: CASSQDSGTGKAFF
CDR3 DNA: TGTGCCAGCAGCCAAGATAGCGGGACAGGGAAAGCTTTCTTT

CDR3 length: 12
D gene: NA
J gene: TRBJ1-5
clone size: many
V gene: TRBV28
CDR3 protein: CASSEGHQPQHF
CDR3 DNA: TGTGCCAGCAGTGAGGGCCATCAGCCCCAGCATTTT

CDR3 length: 16
D gene: TRBD2
J gene: TRBJ2-3
clone size: many
V gene: TRBV7-9
CDR3 protein: CASTPSAGGRADTQYF
CDR3 DNA: TGTGCCAGCACCCCTTCGGCGGGGGGCCGCGCAGATACGCAGTATTTT

CDR3 length: 14
D gene: NA
J gene: TRBJ2-5
clone size: few
V gene: TRBV24-1
CDR3 protein: CATSDFGPEGTQYF
CDR3 DNA: TGTGCCACCAGTGATTTTGGGCCCGAAGGGACCCAGTACTTC